The clone carrying this T cell receptor (beta chain) was counted a few times. Antigen specificity is unknown. These data are taken from a study of CD8 T cells in ankylosing spondylitis. Study-level results: Previously reported in reactive arthritis synovial fluid and blood were some of the motif variants. The clones that were linked to disease were reported to be significantly enriched in matched synovial fluid samples from ankylosing spondylitis patients.

V gave up 5 bases and J gave up 13 bases, with 14 bases separating them. The CDR3 extends over 11 amino acids. Germline V gene lookup returns CDR1 MDHEN and CDR2 SYDVKM. Researchers built TCR beta libraries using quantitative 5'-RACE with molecular barcodes. TCRdb reprocessed the 5' RACE reads with MiXCR, giving one entry per CDR3 protein. The table has more than 150,000 distinct CDR3 sequences, 13% seen once. Material for sequencing was blood, either unsorted or a sorted T cell fraction (not recorded which). The sequence derives from a female donor with ankylosing spondylitis or in good health (not recorded which). J is TRBJ1-2 and V is TRBV28; tentative D call: TRBD1 (5 bases). Here the CDR3 DNA reads TGTGCCAGCAGTGATTCAGGGACGGGCACCTTC. Translation: CASSDSGTGTF.